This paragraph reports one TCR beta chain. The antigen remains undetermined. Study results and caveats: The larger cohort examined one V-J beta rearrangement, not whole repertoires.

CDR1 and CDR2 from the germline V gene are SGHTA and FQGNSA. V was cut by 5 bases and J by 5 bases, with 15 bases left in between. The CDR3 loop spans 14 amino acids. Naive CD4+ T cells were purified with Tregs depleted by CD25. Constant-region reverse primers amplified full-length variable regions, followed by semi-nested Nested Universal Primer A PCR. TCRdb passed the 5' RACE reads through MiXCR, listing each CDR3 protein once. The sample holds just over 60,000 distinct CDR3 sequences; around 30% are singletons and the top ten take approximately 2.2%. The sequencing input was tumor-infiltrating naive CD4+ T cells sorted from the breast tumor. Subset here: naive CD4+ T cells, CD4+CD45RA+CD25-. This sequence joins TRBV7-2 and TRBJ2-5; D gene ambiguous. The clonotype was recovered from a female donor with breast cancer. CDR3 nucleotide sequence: TGTGCCAGCAGCCGTACGCCTCATTACGAGACCCAGTACTTC. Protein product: CASSRTPHYETQYF.